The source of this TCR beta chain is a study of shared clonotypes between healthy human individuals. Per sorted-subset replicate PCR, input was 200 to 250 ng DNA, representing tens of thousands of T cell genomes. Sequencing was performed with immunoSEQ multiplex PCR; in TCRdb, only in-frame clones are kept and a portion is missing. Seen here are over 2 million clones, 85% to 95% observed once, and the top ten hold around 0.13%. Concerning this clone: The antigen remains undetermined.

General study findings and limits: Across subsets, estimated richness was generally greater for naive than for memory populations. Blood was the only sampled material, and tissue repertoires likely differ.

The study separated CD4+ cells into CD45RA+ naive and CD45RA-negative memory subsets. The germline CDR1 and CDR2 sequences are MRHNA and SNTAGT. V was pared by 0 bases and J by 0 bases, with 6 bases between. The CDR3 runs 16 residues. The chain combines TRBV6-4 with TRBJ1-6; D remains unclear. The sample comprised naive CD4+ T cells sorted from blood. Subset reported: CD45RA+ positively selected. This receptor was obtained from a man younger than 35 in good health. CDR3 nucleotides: TGTGCCAGCAGTGACTCGCCCGGCTCCTATAATTCACCCCTCCACTTT. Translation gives CASSDSPGSYNSPLHF.